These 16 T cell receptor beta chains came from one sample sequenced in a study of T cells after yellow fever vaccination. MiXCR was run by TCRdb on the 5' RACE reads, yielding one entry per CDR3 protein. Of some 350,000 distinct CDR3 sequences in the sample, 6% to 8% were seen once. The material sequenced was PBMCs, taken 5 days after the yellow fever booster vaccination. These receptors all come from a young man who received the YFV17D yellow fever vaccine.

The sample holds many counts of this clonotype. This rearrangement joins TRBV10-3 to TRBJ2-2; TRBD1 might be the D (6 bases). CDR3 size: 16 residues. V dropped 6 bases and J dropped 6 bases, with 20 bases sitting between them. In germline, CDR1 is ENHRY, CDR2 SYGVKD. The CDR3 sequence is CAIRGSGTMSAGELFF. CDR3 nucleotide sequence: TGTGCCATCAGAGGTTCCGGGACAATGAGCGCCGGGGAGCTGTTTTTT.

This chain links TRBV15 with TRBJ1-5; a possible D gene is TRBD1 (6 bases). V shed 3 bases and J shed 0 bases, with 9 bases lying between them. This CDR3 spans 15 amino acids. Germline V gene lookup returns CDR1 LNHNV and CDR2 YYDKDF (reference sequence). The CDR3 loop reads CATSSRQASNQPQHF. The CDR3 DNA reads TGTGCCACCAGCAGCCGACAGGCTAGCAATCAGCCCCAGCATTTT.

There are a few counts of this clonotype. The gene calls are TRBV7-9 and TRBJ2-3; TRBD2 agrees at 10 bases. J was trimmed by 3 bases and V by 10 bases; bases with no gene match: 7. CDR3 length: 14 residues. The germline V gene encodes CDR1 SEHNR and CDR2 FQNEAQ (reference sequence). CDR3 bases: TGTGCCACCACGAAGCGGGAGGGAACAGATACGCAGTATTTT. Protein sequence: CATTKREGTDTQYF.

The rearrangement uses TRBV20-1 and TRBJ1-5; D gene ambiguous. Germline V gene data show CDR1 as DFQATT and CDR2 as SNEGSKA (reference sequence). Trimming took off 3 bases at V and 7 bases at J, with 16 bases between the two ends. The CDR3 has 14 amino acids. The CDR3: CSASESSGGQPQHF. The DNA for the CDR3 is TGCAGTGCTAGCGAAAGTTCCGGCGGGCAGCCCCAGCATTTT.

CDR3 DNA: TGCAGCGCACAGGGACGGGAAAACTACGAGCAGTACTTC. It specifies CSAQGRENYEQYF. The V and J genes are TRBV20-1 and TRBJ2-7; D possibly corresponds to TRBD1 (6 bases). Germline V gene data show CDR1 as DFQATT and CDR2 as SNEGSKA (reference sequence). The CDR3 has 13 amino acids.

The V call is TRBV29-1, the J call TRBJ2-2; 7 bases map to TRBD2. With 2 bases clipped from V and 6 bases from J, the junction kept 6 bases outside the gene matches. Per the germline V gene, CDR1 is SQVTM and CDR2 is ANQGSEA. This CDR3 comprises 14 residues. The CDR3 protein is CSVEHSGRAGELFF. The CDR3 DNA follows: TGCAGCGTTGAACACAGTGGGAGGGCCGGGGAGCTGTTTTTT.

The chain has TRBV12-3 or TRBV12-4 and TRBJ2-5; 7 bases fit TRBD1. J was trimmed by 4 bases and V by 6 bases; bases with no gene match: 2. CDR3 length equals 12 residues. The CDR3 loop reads CASRAGGETQYF. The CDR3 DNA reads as TGTGCCAGCAGAGCAGGGGGAGAGACCCAGTACTTC.

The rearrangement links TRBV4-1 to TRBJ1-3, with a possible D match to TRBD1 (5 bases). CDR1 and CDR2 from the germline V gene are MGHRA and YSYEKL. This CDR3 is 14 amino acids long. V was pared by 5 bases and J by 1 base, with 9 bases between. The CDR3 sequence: CASSNTGSGNTIYF. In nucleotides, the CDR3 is TGCGCCAGCAGCAACACAGGTTCTGGAAACACCATATATTTT.

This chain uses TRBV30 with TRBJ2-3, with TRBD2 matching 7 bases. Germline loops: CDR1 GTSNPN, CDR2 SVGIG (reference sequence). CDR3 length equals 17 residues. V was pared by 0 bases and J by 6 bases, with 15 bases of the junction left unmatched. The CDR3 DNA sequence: TGTGCCTGGAGTGTACGGTCTTCGCGGGAGAAGGAGGATACGCAGTATTTT. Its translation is CAWSVRSSREKEDTQYF.

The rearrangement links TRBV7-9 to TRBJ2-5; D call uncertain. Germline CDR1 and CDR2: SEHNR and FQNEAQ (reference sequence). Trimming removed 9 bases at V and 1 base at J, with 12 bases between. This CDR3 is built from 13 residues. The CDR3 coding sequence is TGTGCCAGGGGCCCGGGCCTCCAAGAGACCCAGTACTTC. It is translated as CARGPGLQETQYF. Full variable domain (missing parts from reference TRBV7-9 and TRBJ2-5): DTGVSQNPRHKITKRGQNVTFRCDPISEHNRLYWYRQTLGQGPEFLTYFQNEAQLEKSRLLSDRFSAERPKGSFSTLEIQRTEQGDSAMYLCARGPGLQETQYFGPGTRLLVL.

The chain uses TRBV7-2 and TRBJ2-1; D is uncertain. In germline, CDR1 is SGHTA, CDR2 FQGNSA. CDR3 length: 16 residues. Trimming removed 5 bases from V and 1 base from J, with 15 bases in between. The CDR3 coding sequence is TGTGCCAGCAGCGAATGGGCCAGCCGATCCTACAATGAGCAGTTCTTC. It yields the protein CASSEWASRSYNEQFF.

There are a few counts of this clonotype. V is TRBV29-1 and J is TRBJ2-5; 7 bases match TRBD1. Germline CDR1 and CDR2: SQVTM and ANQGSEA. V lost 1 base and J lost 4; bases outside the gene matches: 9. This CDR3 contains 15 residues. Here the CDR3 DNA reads TGCAGCGTTGAAGGAACAGGGGCGCCAGGAGAGACCCAGTACTTC. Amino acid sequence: CSVEGTGAPGETQYF. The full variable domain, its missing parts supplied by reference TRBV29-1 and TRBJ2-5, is SAVISQKPSRDICQRGTSLTIQCQVDSQVTMMFWYRQQPGQSLTLIATANQGSEATYESGFVIDKFPISRPNLTFSTLTVSNMSPEDSSIYLCSVEGTGAPGETQYFGPGTRLLVL.

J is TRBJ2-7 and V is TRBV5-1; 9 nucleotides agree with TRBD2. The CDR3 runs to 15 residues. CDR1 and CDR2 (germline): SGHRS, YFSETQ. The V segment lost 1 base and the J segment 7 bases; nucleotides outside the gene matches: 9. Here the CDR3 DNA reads TGCGCCAGCAGCTTGATAGCGGGAGCGCCTAATGAGCAGTACTTC. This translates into CASSLIAGAPNEQYF.

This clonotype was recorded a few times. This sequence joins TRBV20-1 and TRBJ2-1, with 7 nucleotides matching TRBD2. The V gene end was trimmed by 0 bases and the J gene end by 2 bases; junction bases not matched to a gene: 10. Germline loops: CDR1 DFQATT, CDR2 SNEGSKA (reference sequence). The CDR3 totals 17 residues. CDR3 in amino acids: CSARDQVAGAAYNEQFF. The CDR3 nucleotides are TGCAGTGCTAGAGATCAGGTTGCGGGAGCTGCCTACAATGAGCAGTTCTTC.

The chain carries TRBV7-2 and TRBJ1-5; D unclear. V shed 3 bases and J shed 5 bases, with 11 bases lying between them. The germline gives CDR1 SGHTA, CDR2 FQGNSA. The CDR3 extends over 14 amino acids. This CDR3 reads CASSLWGSHQPQHF. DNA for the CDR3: TGTGCCAGCAGCTTGTGGGGTTCGCATCAGCCCCAGCATTTT.

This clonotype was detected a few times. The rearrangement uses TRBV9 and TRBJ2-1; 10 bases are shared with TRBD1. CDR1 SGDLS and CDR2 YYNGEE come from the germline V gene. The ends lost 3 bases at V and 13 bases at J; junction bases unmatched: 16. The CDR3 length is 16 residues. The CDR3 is CASSADPGQGPQVQFF. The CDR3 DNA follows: TGTGCCAGCAGCGCCGACCCGGGACAGGGGCCCCAAGTCCAGTTCTTC.